The T cell receptor beta chain described here comes from a study of T cell responses to AZD1222 COVID-19 vaccine. Study observations and caveats: CD4 TCRs covered the whole spike, strongest at regions 160-218 and 743-854. Repertoires in all cases were sampled only once the peak T cell response had passed. Increased Spike-specific TCR breadth and depth were observed after two AZD1222 doses. Reportedly, nearly half the spike-specific TCRs target unmutated variant regions.

The CDR3 sequence is 12 residues long. Germline V CDR1 and CDR2: WNHNN, SYGVQD (reference sequence). Trimming took off 2 bases at V and 9 bases at J, with 10 bases between the two ends. This clone was recorded a few times. Its target is unknown. Libraries were prepared by immunoSEQ multiplex PCR; TCRdb keeps only in-frame clonotypes and omits some of them. The profile covers over 150,000 clones, with roughly nine tenths appearing a single time and over 15% taken by the ten largest. The sequenced sample was peripheral blood, obtained on day 0 of AZD1222 vaccination. The chain is built from TRBV10-1 and TRBJ1-2; D is undetermined. The clonotype comes from an adult in good health. Here the CDR3 DNA reads TGCGCCAGCAGTGAGCTCGGGCTCAGCTACACCTTC. Its translation: CASSELGLSYTF.